The rows below give T cell receptor beta chains drawn from one sample of a study of cytomegalovirus exposure and HLA in healthy donors. Some clones are missing from TCRdb's copy, which holds only in-frame ones; the method was immunoSEQ multiplex PCR. This sample yields 100,000 to 150,000 clones, of which approximately 85% are seen a single time; around 5% belongs to the top ten. The source material was PBMCs. The source is a man between 18 and 35 years old in good health and CMV-seronegative. The CDR3 runs from the conserved cysteine through the conserved F or W. Fields, in order: D gene, J gene, V gene, CDR3 DNA, CDR3 protein. A D gene is named only where the DNA matches it firmly.

D gene: -; J gene: TRBJ2-1; V gene: TRBV5-1; CDR3 DNA: TGCGCCAGCAGCCCGGTGGCGGCCCCCAATGAGCAGTTCTTC; CDR3 protein: CASSPVAAPNEQFF
D gene: TRBD1; J gene: TRBJ2-7; V gene: TRBV5-1; CDR3 DNA: TGCGCCAGCAGCTTCCGGACAGGGTCCGTTTCCTACGAGCAGTACTTC; CDR3 protein: CASSFRTGSVSYEQYF
D gene: -; J gene: TRBJ2-2; V gene: TRBV19; CDR3 DNA: TGTGCCAGTAGATGGGGGGAGTTCGGCGGGGAGCTGTTTTTT; CDR3 protein: CASRWGEFGGELFF
D gene: -; J gene: TRBJ1-3; V gene: TRBV2; CDR3 DNA: TGTGCCAGCAGAGTGGGCAGGGTGAGCTCTGGAAACACCATATATTTT; CDR3 protein: CASRVGRVSSGNTIYF
D gene: -; J gene: TRBJ1-5; V gene: TRBV7-2; CDR3 DNA: TGTGCCAGCAGCTTATCGGCAGGGGCACTCAATCAGCCCCAGCATTTT; CDR3 protein: CASSLSAGALNQPQHF
D gene: TRBD1; J gene: TRBJ1-1; V gene: TRBV6-5; CDR3 DNA: TGTGCCAGCAGTCCACCGACAGGGTGGAACACTGAAGCTTTCTTT; CDR3 protein: CASSPPTGWNTEAFF
D gene: -; J gene: TRBJ1-6; V gene: TRBV30; CDR3 DNA: TGTGCCTGGAGTGTGGACCAGGGTAATTCACCCCTCCACTTT; CDR3 protein: CAWSVDQGNSPLHF
D gene: -; J gene: TRBJ2-3; V gene: TRBV19; CDR3 DNA: TGTGCCAGTAGTGATAGCCTCCGCACAGATACGCAGTATTTT; CDR3 protein: CASSDSLRTDTQYF
D gene: TRBD2; J gene: TRBJ2-3; V gene: TRBV27; CDR3 DNA: TGTGCCAGCAGTCCAAGCGGGAGGGCCACAGATACGCAGTATTTT; CDR3 protein: CASSPSGRATDTQYF
D gene: -; J gene: TRBJ1-1; V gene: TRBV29-1; CDR3 DNA: TGCAGCGTTGAAGTGCCAGGCCGAGGGCGCACTGAAGCTTTCTTT; CDR3 protein: CSVEVPGRGRTEAFF
D gene: -; J gene: TRBJ2-5; V gene: TRBV7-9; CDR3 DNA: TGTGCCAGCGAGGGGGGGGCGTACCAAGAGACCCAGTACTTC; CDR3 protein: CASEGGAYQETQYF
D gene: TRBD2; J gene: TRBJ2-2; V gene: TRBV7-8; CDR3 DNA: TGTGCCAGCAGCTTAGTTTTGGGAGGGACCGGGGAGCTGTTTTTT; CDR3 protein: CASSLVLGGTGELFF
D gene: -; J gene: TRBJ1-5; V gene: TRBV5-8; CDR3 DNA: TGTGCCAGCAGCTTGACGACACTGGTTAGCAATCAGCCCCAGCATTTT; CDR3 protein: CASSLTTLVSNQPQHF
D gene: TRBD1; J gene: TRBJ1-2; V gene: TRBV29-1; CDR3 DNA: TGCAGCGTTGAAGGTCGCGGACAGGGGGATAGTGGCTACACCTTC; CDR3 protein: CSVEGRGQGDSGYTF